Below are 23 T cell receptor beta chains sequenced from a single sample in a study of cytomegalovirus exposure and HLA in healthy donors. 60 Vbeta and 13 Jbeta primers were used in PCR. Only in-frame clones appear in the TCRdb table, and some are missing; sequencing was by immunoSEQ multiplex PCR. Among some 100,000 clones listed, almost 75% were seen once. The specimen sequenced was PBMCs. These receptors originate from a man aged 40-49 years in good health and CMV-seronegative.

The V call is TRBV5-5, the J call TRBJ2-7, with D possibly being TRBD2 (7 bases). V lost 4 bases to trimming and J lost 2 bases, with 19 bases between them. Germline assignment: CDR1 SGHKS and CDR2 YYEKEE (reference sequence). The CDR3 has 16 residues. CDR3 residues: CASSQEGGGSTYEQYF. DNA for the CDR3: TGTGCCAGCAGCCAAGAAGGGGGGGGGTCAACCTACGAGCAGTACTTC.

Concerning this clone: Its ends do not fully match the called genes, so a read error is possible. This chain uses TRBV27 with TRBJ2-7; D ambiguous. CDR3 size: 17 residues. Germline V lookup: CDR1 MNHEY, CDR2 SMNVEV (reference sequence). The chain's CDR3 is CANSLRPGPMGSYEQYF. CDR3 DNA: TGTGCCAACAGTTTACGCCCGGGTCCTATGGGCTCCTACGAGCAGTACTTC.

This clone was counted once. This chain joins TRBV27 and TRBJ2-1, with TRBD2 as a possible D gene (5 bases). CDR3 length: 13 residues. In germline, CDR1 is MNHEY, CDR2 SMNVEV (reference sequence). V was pared by 6 bases and J by 3 bases, with 9 bases between. The CDR3 reads CASSLGIYNEQFF. The CDR3 bases are TGTGCCAGCAGCCTCGGGATCTACAATGAGCAGTTCTTC.

The chain recombines TRBV18 with TRBJ1-1, with TRBD1 matching over 7 bases. In germline, CDR1 is KGHSH, CDR2 LQKENI. V lost 3 bases to trimming and J lost 6 bases; unmatched junction nucleotides: 1. The CDR3 is 12 amino acids. The CDR3 DNA sequence: TGTGCCAGCTCACCTGACAGGGCTGAAGCTTTCTTT. It yields the protein CASSPDRAEAFF.

This clone was recorded once. This sequence joins TRBV6-5 and TRBJ2-1, with 8 bases fitting TRBD2. This CDR3 has 15 residues. Germline V CDR1 and CDR2: MNHEY, SVGAGI. The V and J ends lost 4 bases and 1 base, in that order; junction bases with no gene match: 3. CDR3 nucleotide sequence: TGTGCCAGCAGTTCTAGCGGGCATTCCTACAATGAGCAGTTCTTC. It is translated as CASSSSGHSYNEQFF.

The chain couples TRBV9 to TRBJ1-5; 8 bases are shared with TRBD1. The junction had 5 bases not matched to a gene; V was cut back by 0 bases and J by 6 bases. The CDR3 consists of 15 residues. Germline assignment: CDR1 SGDLS and CDR2 YYNGEE. CDR3 in amino acids: CASSVGQGASQPQHF. CDR3 in DNA: TGTGCCAGCAGCGTAGGGCAGGGGGCAAGTCAGCCCCAGCATTTT.

Note on this clone: The same CDR3 can be traced to other DNA sequences in this sample. This chain uses TRBV6-5 with TRBJ1-4; D not resolved. Germline values: CDR1 MNHEY, CDR2 SVGAGI. With 0 bases removed from V and 7 bases from J, the gap between germline ends came to 9 bases. The CDR3 is 14 amino acids. The CDR3 DNA is TGTGCCAGCAGTTACTCTAGGAGGCCTGAAAAACTGTTTTTT. Translation gives CASSYSRRPEKLFF.

V gene TRBV7-2 combines with J gene TRBJ2-7; TRBD1 is a possible D gene (5 bases). The CDR3 consists of 12 residues. V dropped 3 bases and J dropped 5 bases, with 8 bases sitting between them. CDR1 is SGHTA and CDR2 is FQGNSA in the germline V gene. The CDR3 DNA reads as TGTGCCAGCAGCTTGACAGCCGACGAGCAGTACTTC. Translating it yields CASSLTADEQYF.

The gene calls are TRBV7-9 and TRBJ1-2; a weak D match, TRBD1 (6 bases). Trimming removed 2 bases at V and 8 bases at J, with 6 bases between. CDR1 and CDR2 (germline): SEHNR, FQNEAQ (reference sequence). The CDR3 contains 11 residues. The CDR3 nucleotides read TGTGCCAGCAGCTTACAGGGGGGCTACACCTTC. Translating it yields CASSLQGGYTF.

The chain is built from TRBV20-1 and TRBJ1-5, with a weak D call TRBD1 (6 bases). In germline, CDR1 is DFQATT, CDR2 SNEGSKA (reference sequence). CDR3 length equals 11 residues. V was clipped by 6 bases and J by 11 bases, with 14 bases between them. This CDR3 is CSASRQGTQHF. The DNA for the CDR3 is TGCAGTGCCTCCCGTCAGGGGACCCAGCATTTT.

This chain uses TRBV19 with TRBJ1-2, with D unclear. Per germline, CDR1 LNHDA and CDR2 SQIVND (reference sequence). This CDR3 has 13 amino acids. V was shortened by 2 bases and J by 6 bases, with 10 bases between the two germline ends. Written as DNA, the CDR3 is TGTGCCAGTAGTATACGTTCGGGAGATGGCTACACCTTC. Protein sequence: CASSIRSGDGYTF.

With respect to this clone: The same CDR3 can be traced to other DNA sequences in this sample. The rearrangement uses TRBV7-9 and TRBJ2-2; D is uncertain. Germline V lookup: CDR1 SEHNR, CDR2 FQNEAQ (reference sequence). Trimming removed 5 bases from V and 2 bases from J, with 9 bases in between. CDR3 length: 14 amino acids. The CDR3 reads CASSLVVNTGELFF. The CDR3 DNA reads TGTGCCAGCAGCCTGGTAGTTAACACCGGGGAGCTGTTTTTT.

V and J are TRBV5-1 and TRBJ2-2, with 10 nucleotides matching TRBD1. Trimming cost V 9 bases and J 7 bases; bases outside gene matches: 12. This CDR3 is 15 amino acids long. The germline CDR1 and CDR2 sequences are SGHRS and YFSETQ. CDR3 bases: TGCGCCAACCGAGGTGGGACAGGGGATCACGGGGAGCTGTTTTTT. Translated, it gives CANRGGTGDHGELFF.

This clone has only a few counts. The same CDR3 also results from other DNA sequences found in this sample. The chain joins TRBV9 to TRBJ2-3; D possibly corresponds to TRBD2 (7 bases). Germline V CDR1 and CDR2: SGDLS, YYNGEE. V shed 4 bases and J shed 3 bases, with 18 bases lying between them. CDR3 length: 16 amino acids. CDR3 sequence: CASSRGGGGGTDTQYF. CDR3 in DNA: TGTGCCAGCAGCCGCGGGGGAGGGGGGGGGACAGATACGCAGTATTTT.

This clone was picked up a small number of times. The chain has TRBV6-1 and TRBJ2-3, with D maybe TRBD2 (5 bases). The ends were cut back, 7 bases at V and 4 bases at J, with 12 bases in the middle. This CDR3 has 13 amino acids. From germline, CDR1 is MNHNS and CDR2 SASEGT. CDR3 sequence (DNA): TGTGCCAGCATGGAGGATAGTCCAGATACGCAGTATTTT. It encodes CASMEDSPDTQYF.

A word on this clone: The junction departs from the called germline gene at one end, perhaps through a read error. The gene calls are TRBV7-7 and TRBJ1-5, with 10 bases lining up with TRBD1. The CDR3 is made up of 16 amino acids. Germline values: CDR1 SSHAT, CDR2 FNYEAQ (reference sequence). CDR3 residues: CASSLGTGEGKQPQHF. For the CDR3, the DNA is TGTGCTAGCAGCTTGGGGACAGGGGAGGGTAAACAGCCCCAGCATTTT.

This chain uses TRBV7-9 with TRBJ2-3, with 10 bases that match TRBD2. V lost 6 bases and J lost 2; bases outside the gene matches: 5. Germline lookup yields CDR1 SEHNR and CDR2 FQNEAQ (reference sequence). The CDR3 length is 15 residues. The CDR3 nucleotides are TGTGCCAGCAGTCGAGCGGGGGGGAACACAGATACGCAGTATTTT. Residues: CASSRAGGNTDTQYF.

The V call is TRBV5-1, the J call TRBJ2-5; TRBD2 matches 8 bases. Germline CDR1 is SGHRS and CDR2 is YFSETQ. This CDR3 is built from 16 residues. With V trimmed by 0 bases and J by 0 bases, 4 bases remained unmatched. The chain's CDR3 is CASSLGAGVNQETQYF. The CDR3 region has the DNA TGCGCCAGCAGCTTGGGAGCGGGGGTAAACCAAGAGACCCAGTACTTC.

The table lists this clone with a few counts. The chain employs TRBV7-2 and TRBJ1-2; 7 bases match TRBD1. Trimming cost V 5 bases and J 7 bases; bases outside gene matches: 10. The germline gives CDR1 SGHTA, CDR2 FQGNSA. This CDR3 contains 14 residues. CDR3: CASSRSGGKGGYTF. The CDR3, as DNA: TGTGCCAGCAGCCGCTCAGGGGGTAAGGGTGGCTACACCTTC.

The CDR3 DNA reads TGTGCCAGCAGCGTCGGAGGGACGGTAAATGAAAAACTGTTTTTT. This encodes CASSVGGTVNEKLFF. The rearrangement links TRBV9 to TRBJ1-4; weak D call: TRBD1 (5 bases). V shed 2 bases and J shed 5 bases, with 13 bases lying between them. The CDR3 has 15 amino acids. Germline CDR1 is SGDLS and CDR2 is YYNGEE. The full variable domain, completed using reference TRBV9 and TRBJ1-4, is DSGVTQTPKHLITATGQRVTLRCSPRSGDLSVYWYQQSLDQGLQFLIQYYNGEERAKGNILERFSAQQFPDLHSELNLSSLELGDSALYFCASSVGGTVNEKLFFGSGTQLSVL.

About this clone itself: Mismatch with germline at one junction end may stem from a read error. This sequence joins TRBV13 and TRBJ2-6; tentatively, D is TRBD1 (6 bases). CDR1 is PRHDT, CDR2 FYEKMQ, per germline (reference sequence). This CDR3 region has 17 residues. The CDR3 reads CASSLARGDSGANVLPF. CDR3 bases: TGTGCCAGCAGCTTAGCCAGGGGAGACTCTGGGGCCAACGTCCTGCCTTTC.

V is TRBV19 and J is TRBJ1-6; 7 nucleotides match TRBD1. Per the germline V gene, CDR1 is LNHDA and CDR2 is SQIVND (reference sequence). V was pared by 1 base and J by 7 bases, with 4 bases of the junction left unmatched. This CDR3 region has 15 residues. The CDR3 spells CASSIGGQLNSPLHF. The CDR3 nucleotides read TGTGCCAGTAGTATAGGGGGACAGTTAAATTCACCCCTCCACTTT.

The rearrangement links TRBV14 to TRBJ2-7; 7 nucleotides agree with TRBD1. Germline CDR1 SGHDN, CDR2 FVKESK. This CDR3 has 16 residues. Germline trimming cut 3 bases from V and 3 bases from J; bases unmatched to any gene: 11. CDR3 in amino acids: CASSQFRQGKGYEQYF. CDR3 nucleotides: TGTGCCAGCAGCCAGTTTCGACAGGGAAAGGGCTACGAGCAGTACTTC.